This TCR beta chain was identified in a study of blood T cells in healthy people across ages (dated by TCRdb to the mid-2010s). About the investigation overall: In model experiments, template switching captured roughly one uniquely barcoded TCR beta cDNA molecule for every two T cells. For two donors (one aged 18 to 30 and one aged 80 or older), the study analyzed two additional independent replicas of 1 million unique cDNA reads from the same blood draw. To track age-related changes in TCR beta repertoire diversity, the study relied on deep sequencing normalized with unique cDNA molecular identifiers. The donors were split into four age groups: young (average 16 years), middle-aged (39), aged (approximately 60) and long-lived (roughly 77).

The 39 donors, aged 6 to 90 years, were systemically healthy Caucasian individuals from Russia. Each donor gave 8 to 10 milliliters of peripheral blood, drawn into EDTA-treated Vacutainer tubes. Ficoll-Paque density-gradient centrifugation was used to isolate PBMCs, with at least 6 million per sample. Trizol reagent was used to extract total RNA from the PBMCs, yielding at least 5.5 micrograms per sample. For every donor, an aliquot of PBMCs went through flow cytometry to measure the percentages of naive CD45RAhigh/CD27high T cells. For this clonotype: No antigen is known for it. Per-base quality was not reported, and no clone a single base away is much larger than it.

The germline V gene gives CDR1 as MGHRA and CDR2 as YSYEKL. The CDR3 has 17 amino acids, counting the end cysteine and phenylalanine. Only the CDR3 region is kept as DNA, spanning 51 bases read in frame from base 1. Germline trimming: 4 bases from V, 0 bases from J; junction bases outside gene matches: 7. Libraries came from 5' RACE. Sequenced on an Illumina HiSeq 2500. The second PCR ran for roughly 7 to 11 cycles and used a J-beta primer mix along with a sample-barcoded 5' primer. A unique molecular identifier was introduced onto each TCR beta cDNA molecule by a template-switch 5' adaptor carrying 12 random nucleotides. Each sample yielded at least 2.5 million CDR3-containing paired-end reads. All of the RNA was converted into first-strand cDNA using the Mint cDNA synthesis kit, with a TRBC-specific oligonucleotide serving as the primer. All cDNA was treated with uracil-DNA glycosylase and then went through a first 18-cycle PCR with the universal primers M1SS and BC2_uni_R. Regarding the original processing steps: Each sample was normalized by randomly selecting 1 million high-quality reads, each carrying a distinct molecular identifier. Reads with shared molecular identifiers were discarded instead of being binned into consensus sequences. MiTCR, with a Q25 quality threshold and the strictest error-elimination algorithm, was used for CDR3 identification, clonotype clustering and error correction. Lower-bound total TCR beta diversity was estimated with a nonparametric unseen species model using Euler transformation. Starting from the raw public reads, TCRdb applied fastp trimming at Q25, assembled clones with MiXCR and retained in-frame beta chains. Entries are consolidated by CDR3 protein sequence, retaining the most common genes and DNA. The V and J calls shown here were made by TCRdb, not taken from the authors' results. The sample has 600,000 to 900,000 distinct CDR3 sequences on record, under 30% of them singletons. Of the sample, 3% is held by the ten largest clones.

Study-level results and caveats: Estimates of total diversity based on one million sequenced T cells were regarded as lower bounds and as underestimates. The percentage of naive T cells measured by flow cytometry correlated strongly with observed TCR beta diversity. Donor CMV infection status was unknown, potentially confounding age-related changes in expanded clonotypes. Because profiling used bulk unsorted PBMCs, naive and antigen-experienced compartments could not be compared conclusively. Compared with the aged group, more naive CD4+ T cells, fewer expanded clones and increased TCR diversity were shown by the long-lived group, suggesting age selection. Observed TCR beta diversity per million T cells fell roughly linearly with age, and a significant reduction was already apparent by age around 40.

The sample was also linked to a second study, of T cells of mothers and their children. In that second paper, the authors write: Nine systemically healthy Caucasian individuals, comprising three mothers and their six children, were included as donors. cDNA synthesis consumed the entire amount of extracted RNA, loaded at approximately 1.6 ug RNA in each 15 ul reaction. In the second PCR, the M1S primer added sample barcodes and 2-4 random nucleotides. Each mother yielded over 9 million TCR beta CDR3 reads and each child 2.5 million to 3.5 million reads. Thymic selection similarly shapes TCR recombination output in related and unrelated pairs, with minor effect from inherited differences. Related mother-child pairs always showed normalized repertoire overlap that was slightly higher than in unrelated mother-child pairs, though the difference was never significant. No persistent microchimeric T cell clones were found, with a detection sensitivity of approximately 100 clones per million clonotypes. In the study, deep NGS was used to compare the TCR beta repertoires of mothers and children, and features distinguishing related mother-child pairs from unrelated individuals were sought. Mothers averaged around 43 +/- 4 years of age and children averaged around 10 +/- 4 years. After adapter ligation was performed with NEBNext reagents, the libraries were sequenced on an Illumina HiSeq 2000 with 100+100 nt paired-end reads. To avoid cross-contamination, the mother libraries and the child libraries were prepared a month apart and sequenced in separate runs. Each donor had between about 450,000 and 2,100,000 distinct TCR beta clonotypes identified. Naive TCR beta clonotypes were estimated from low-frequency clonotypes matched to each donor's FACS-determined naive share, without sorting.

This clonotype was sampled from a boy younger than 18 in good health. Sequencing was carried out using blood. The rearranged segments are TRBV4-1 and TRBJ2-1; 9 of the junction bases match TRBD2. The CDR3 protein is CASSPTGRGGSYNEQFF. The bases read TGCGCCAGCAGCCCCACAGGGCGGGGGGGCTCCTACAATGAGCAGTTCTTC.